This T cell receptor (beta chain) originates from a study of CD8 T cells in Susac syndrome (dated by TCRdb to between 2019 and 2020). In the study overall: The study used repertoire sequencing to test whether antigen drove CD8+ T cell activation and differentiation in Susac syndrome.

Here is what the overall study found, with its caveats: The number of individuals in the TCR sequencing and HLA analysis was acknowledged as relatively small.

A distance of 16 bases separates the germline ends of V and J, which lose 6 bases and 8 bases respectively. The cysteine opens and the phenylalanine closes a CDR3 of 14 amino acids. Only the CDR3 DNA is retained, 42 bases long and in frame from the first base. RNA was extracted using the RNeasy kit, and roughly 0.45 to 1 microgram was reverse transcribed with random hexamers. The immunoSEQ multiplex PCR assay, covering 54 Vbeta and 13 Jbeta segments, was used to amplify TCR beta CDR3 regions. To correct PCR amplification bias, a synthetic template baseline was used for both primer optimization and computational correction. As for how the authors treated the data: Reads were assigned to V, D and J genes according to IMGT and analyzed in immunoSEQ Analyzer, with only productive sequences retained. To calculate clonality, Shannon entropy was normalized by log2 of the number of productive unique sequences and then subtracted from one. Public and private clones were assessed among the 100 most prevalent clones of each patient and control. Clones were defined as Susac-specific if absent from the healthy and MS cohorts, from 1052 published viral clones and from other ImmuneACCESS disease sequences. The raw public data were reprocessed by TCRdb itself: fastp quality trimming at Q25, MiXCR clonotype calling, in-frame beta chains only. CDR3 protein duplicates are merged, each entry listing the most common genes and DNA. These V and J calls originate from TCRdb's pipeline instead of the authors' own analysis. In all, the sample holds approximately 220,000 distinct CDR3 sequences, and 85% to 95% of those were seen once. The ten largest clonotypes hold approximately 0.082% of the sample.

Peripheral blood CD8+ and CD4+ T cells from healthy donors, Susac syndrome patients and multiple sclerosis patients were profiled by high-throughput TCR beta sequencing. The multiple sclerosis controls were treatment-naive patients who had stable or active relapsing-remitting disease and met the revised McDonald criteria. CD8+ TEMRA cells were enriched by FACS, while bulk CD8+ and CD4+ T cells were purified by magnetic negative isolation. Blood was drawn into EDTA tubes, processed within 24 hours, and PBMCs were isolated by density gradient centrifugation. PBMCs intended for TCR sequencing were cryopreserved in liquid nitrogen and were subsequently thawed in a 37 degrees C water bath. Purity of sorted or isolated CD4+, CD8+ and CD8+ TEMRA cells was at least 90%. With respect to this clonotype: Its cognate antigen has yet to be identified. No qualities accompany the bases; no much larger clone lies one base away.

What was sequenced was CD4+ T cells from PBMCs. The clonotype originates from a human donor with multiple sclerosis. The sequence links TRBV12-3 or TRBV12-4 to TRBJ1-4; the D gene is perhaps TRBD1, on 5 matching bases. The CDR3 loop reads CASRDGEWGEKLFF. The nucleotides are TGTGCCAGCAGGGATGGAGAGTGGGGGGAAAAACTGTTTTTT.